Reported below is one T cell receptor (beta chain). The data were obtained in a study of regulatory T cells in long-lasting Graves disease. Stated time point: newly diagnosed GD, antithyroid drugs for less than 3 months. Extracted RNA from PBMCs served as the source of the TCR library. Relying on iRepertoire HTBI primers and Arm-PCR of CDR3 regions, the team built TCR beta libraries. MiXCR, run by TCRdb on the multiplex PCR reads, gives a single entry per CDR3 protein. The repertoire consists of hundreds of thousands of distinct CDR3 sequences, with approximately 15% occurring once and the leading ten covering roughly 27%. The same data also contributed to another study, on T cells in Graves' hyperthyroidism and ophthalmopathy.

The TCR sequence derives from a man aged 40-49 years with Graves disease. This material consisted of peripheral blood mononuclear cells (PBMCs), taken at new diagnosis, from a patient treated with antithyroid drugs.

CDR3 nucleotide sequence: TGTGCCAGCAGCTTATTGAAGCGCAGGGTAAACGGGGAGCTGTTTTTT. The encoded protein is CASSLLKRRVNGELFF. The V and J genes are TRBV11-2 and TRBJ2-2; tentative D call: TRBD1 (5 bases). Germline V lookup: CDR1 SGHAT, CDR2 FQNNGV. CDR3 size: 16 residues. V lost 2 bases to trimming and J lost 7 bases, with 17 bases between them.